This record covers a single TCR beta chain. MiXCR, applied by TCRdb to the 5' RACE reads, yields one record per CDR3 protein. In the table there are hundreds of thousands of distinct CDR3 sequences, 24% of which are singletons. CDR3 size: 14 residues. Trimming removed 3 bases at V and 0 bases at J, with 9 bases between. Germline lookup yields CDR1 SEHNR and CDR2 FQNEAQ (reference sequence). This record belongs to a study of identical twins. These data are also associated with another study on T cells expressing NK-cell markers. From that study: In several donors, dominant clonotypes made up 28.3-60.1% of CD3+CD56-NKG2C+ cells.

Sequenced material: CD4+ T cells sorted from blood. The receptor was derived from a woman aged 18-35 years in good health. This sequence joins TRBV7-9 and TRBJ2-7, with D possibly TRBD1 on 6 matching bases. The CDR3 nucleotides are TGTGCCAGCAGCTTCGACAGGTACTCCTACGAGCAGTACTTC. This encodes CASSFDRYSYEQYF.